This TCR beta chain was captured in a study of T cells in narcolepsy. Study overall: Enrolled donors included narcolepsy type 1 or type 2 patients and healthy controls. Study-wide findings and caveats: Autoreactive HCRT-specific and TRIB2-specific clonotypes were marked in same-patient CSF-versus-blood CD4+ comparisons. Reportedly, autoreactive clonotypes were serially detected in patients' blood but not controls'. Autoreactive clone sequences were missing from some blood memory CD4+ repertoires.

A word on this clone: The target antigen is unknown.

The method was immunoSEQ multiplex PCR; TCRdb's version includes in-frame clones alone and lacks a portion of them. This repertoire shows approximately 28,000 clones, approximately 77% found once; its top ten account for 1.1%. Germline-derived CDR1 and CDR2 are LNHDA and SQIVND (reference sequence). The CDR3 has 13 residues. V was pared by 3 bases and J by 6 bases, with 12 bases between. The J gene is TRBJ2-7, the V gene TRBV19; no definite D call. Sequences were obtained from memory (CD45RA-) CD4+ T cells from blood. This receptor was identified in a human donor in good health. The CDR3 sequence: CASSITSMGEQYF. CDR3 nucleotides: TGTGCCAGTAGTATCACCTCAATGGGCGAGCAGTACTTC.